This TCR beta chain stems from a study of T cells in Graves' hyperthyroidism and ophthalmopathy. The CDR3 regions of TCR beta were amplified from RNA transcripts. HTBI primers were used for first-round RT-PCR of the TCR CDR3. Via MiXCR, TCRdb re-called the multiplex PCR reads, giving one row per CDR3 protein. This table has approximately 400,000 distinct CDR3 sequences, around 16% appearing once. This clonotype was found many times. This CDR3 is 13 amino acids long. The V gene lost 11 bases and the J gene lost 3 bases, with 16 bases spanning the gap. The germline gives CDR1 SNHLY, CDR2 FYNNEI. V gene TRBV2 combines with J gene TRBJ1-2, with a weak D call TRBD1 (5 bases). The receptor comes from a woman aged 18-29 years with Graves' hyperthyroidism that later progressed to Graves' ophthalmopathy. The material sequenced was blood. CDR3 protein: CAGGEGLHYGYTF. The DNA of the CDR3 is TGTGCCGGAGGAGAGGGACTCCACTATGGCTACACCTTC.